Sequencing of this T cell receptor (beta chain) was carried out in a study of CD4+ T cells in melanoma. V was cut by 5 bases and J by 0 bases, with 17 bases left in between. CDR3 size: 17 residues. Germline CDR1 is PRHDT and CDR2 is FYEKMQ (reference sequence). The protocol was immunoSEQ multiplex PCR, while the TCRdb copy is restricted to in-frame clones and leaves out a portion. The sample lists fewer than 20,000 clones; about 85% were seen once. Study results and caveats: CD8+ T cell, macrophage and B cell function reportedly correlated with neoantigen-specific CD4+ T cells.

With respect to this clone: Its antigen is undetermined.

This sequence originates from a human donor with melanoma. Sequencing was done on a sample of cells from a culture (not recorded whether cultured in vitro). The chain recombines TRBV13 with TRBJ1-3; D not certain. As DNA, the CDR3 is TGTGCCAGCAGCCCGTCGGACCCATACCACTCTGGAAACACCATATATTTT. Translated: CASSPSDPYHSGNTIYF.